This TCR beta chain came from a study of shared clonotypes between healthy human individuals (dated by TCRdb to 2019 to 2021). Background on the whole study: A couple of women and three men aged 18 to 49 years were included in the cohort. For each donor, CD4 naive and CD4 memory were each given three plates, CD8 naive was given two plates, and CD8 memory was given one plate. To estimate repertoire size and how much clonotype sharing occurs between individuals, the study deeply sequenced the blood TCR repertoires of 5 or 6 healthy adults. Different laboratories and diverse techniques were used to prepare libraries and sequence TCR repertoires, to increase sequencing depth and limit assay-specific biases. Between about 0.94 and 8.9 billion PBMCs per donor were obtained by leukapheresis. The paper as a whole reports these results and caveats: Sampling was limited to blood, and TCR repertoires in tissue likely differ from TCR repertoires in blood. Based on pairwise subsampling, the degree of clonotype sharing among donors was expected to be affected by sequencing depth. Around 5% of naive CD4, 3% to 4% of naive CD8, approximately 2.2% of memory CD4, and less than 0.45% of memory CD8 clonotypes were shared across several donors. Larger estimated clonotype richness was generally found for naive subsets than for memory subsets. Even with the large sequencing depth, rarefaction of the sorted-subset datasets indicated that sequencing was incomplete. Because the study included only a small number of donors, the genetic and exposure-history diversity represented was limited. Clonotypes shared by all four sorted-subset donors showed higher generation probabilities than non-shared clonotypes.

CDR1 is given as LNHNV and CDR2 as YYDKDF, both from the germline V gene (reference sequence). The CDR3, cysteine through phenylalanine, is 14 amino acids long. Only the CDR3 portion is preserved as DNA: 42 bases, with reading frame beginning at the first base. Germline trimming: 8 bases from V, 4 bases from J; junction bases outside gene matches: 6. TCR CDR3 regions were amplified from genomic DNA by multiplex PCR using the deep immunoSEQ assay. Extracted genomic DNA from each cell subset was distributed evenly across all wells of several immunoSEQ 96-well plates, and each plate was treated as a replicate. For sorted subsets, about 200 ng genomic DNA, equal to some 30,000 T cell genomes, was loaded into each replicate PCR. The purified libraries were quantified using a Qubit 3.0 fluorometer, sized with a Bioanalyzer 2100, and then quantified again using the KAPA Library Quantification kit. Each immunoSEQ 96-well plate was sequenced on its own single-read 150-cycle Illumina NextSeq 550 flow cell. The paper's data handling went like this. The immunoSEQ output contained only junctional sequences without quality scores, so filtering could not match that applied to full-length reads. Sequences were annotated with PyIR, a Python wrapper for IgBLAST v1.9, using IMGT germline references to assign V/J genes and CDR3. Any read was removed if the V/J assignment was weak (E-value above 1e-6), the CDR3 was missing, or the read contained stop codons, out-of-frame junctions, or ambiguous translated residues. V3J clonotypes were defined by identical inferred V gene, J gene, and CDR3 amino acid sequence. The percentage overlap between two repertoires was calculated by dividing the number of shared unique clonotypes by the size of the smaller repertoire. Three approaches were used to assess repertoire richness: RTK rarefaction, the Chao1 estimator, and Recon v2.1 estimates of unobserved clonotypes. Generation probabilities were computed with OLGA for all TCRbeta clonotypes obtained by the gDNA method from four donors. The source is immuneACCESS, and TCRdb retained only in-frame sequences with V and J called. Part of the clones is not carried over; for the studies checked, unresolved V genes explain less than half of this, and the remainder is unexplained. V, J and clone size derive from that table, while D and trimming were established from the DNA sequence. The sample table shows some 680,000 clones, and 73% are seen once. The top ten clonotypes cover around 2% of the sample.

The donors were healthy, HIV-negative adults with no recently reported acute infections or vaccinations. Every donor was a Caucasian adult living in Nashville, Tennessee, USA. CD4+ T cells were enriched through magnetic negative selection, after which naive cells were positively selected on CD45RA and the remaining negative fraction served as the memory subset. After blood collection by leukapheresis, PBMCs were isolated using Ficoll-Histopaque density gradient centrifugation and then cryopreserved in the vapor phase of liquid nitrogen. Analytical flow cytometry was used to check the purity and quantity of each magnetically sorted T cell population. Genomic DNA was isolated from every sorted fraction and measured by UV absorbance on a Nanodrop 2000c. A word on this clone: What this receptor recognizes is not known. No much larger clone exists at a distance of one base, and base qualities are not known.

The sequence came from a woman in her 30s in good health. The rearranged chain carries TRBV15 and TRBJ2-2, with 8 bases matching TRBD2. The sample taken for sequencing was memory CD4+ T cells sorted from blood. In light of the paper, this sample's cell subset or site label describes: CD45RA-negative fraction. The nucleotides read TGTGCCACCTCCGGGACTAGAATCACCGGGGAGCTGTTTTTT. Its translation reads: CATSGTRITGELFF.